This T cell receptor beta chain was sequenced during a study of PD-1 blockade in classical Hodgkin lymphoma. TCRdb's table, derived via immunoSEQ multiplex PCR, lists solely in-frame clones and lacks some. The table includes over 5,500 clones, under 85% detected once. This CDR3 is built from 20 residues. Deletions cut 5 bases from V and 0 bases from J, with 29 bases between. Regarding this clone: Its antigen is undetermined.

The time point: cycle 4 day 1 (C4D1), after less than 7 weeks of nivolumab. Each and every patient relapsed after autologous stem cell transplantation, and patients got differing brentuximab vedotin exposure. It was by magnetic negative selection that CD8+ T cells were isolated from thawed PBMCs. Complete response, partial response or progressive disease constituted the best responses recorded. Study conclusions and caveats: As was reported, newly diagnosed patients showed lower baseline TCR diversity than healthy donors did. CD4+ TCR diversity, unlike CD8+, climbed significantly by C4D1.

The genes are TRBV23-1 and TRBJ2-7, with D possibly TRBD2 on 6 matching bases. TRBV23-1 is known as an ORF, though its function is uncertain. This clonotype was obtained from a human donor with classical Hodgkin lymphoma. The specimen was CD8+ T cells from blood, collected before the fourth cycle of nivolumab. The CDR3 region is CASSSARGQRDSSNSYEQYF. For the CDR3, the DNA is TGCGCCAGCAGTTCCGCCCGTGGGCAGAGGGACTCCTCTAACTCCTACGAGCAGTACTTC.